This entry features one T cell receptor beta chain sequence. This clone was seen once. Its antigen remains unidentified. The record has no base qualities; no much larger clone is one base away. Receptor libraries were prepared by the immunoSEQ multiplex PCR assay. For the multiplex PCR, a mixture combining 60 forward primers for TCR Vbeta segments and 13 reverse primers for TCR Jbeta segments was used. The CDR3 region of rearranged TCR beta genes was amplified from genomic DNA with a multiplex PCR assay. On the Illumina HiSeq System, the amplified TCR beta libraries were sequenced as 87-base-pair reads. Per the source publication's procedure: In a later analysis, about 80 million unique TCR beta chains were counted across the roughly 670 repertoires, and approximately 11 million of these chains were shared by at least two donors. Raw reads were error-corrected and collapsed into unique sequences with a nearest-neighbor algorithm that merged closely related sequences to remove PCR and sequencing errors. Alignment of CDR3 sequences to IMGT reference sequences was used to assign V, D and J gene segments. Each retained sequence needed at least a six-nucleotide match to both a V gene segment and a J gene segment. A rearrangement counted as productive if the CDR3 had no stop codons and remained in frame with V and J, and every other rearrangement counted as non-productive. CDR3 was defined by IMGT convention, running from the second conserved V-encoded cysteine to the conserved J-encoded phenylalanine. In an earlier analysis of just under 600 of the donors, sequences lacking an unambiguous match to a single V gene segment were excluded. In an earlier analysis of around 590 of the donors, a V segment was called functional when productive rearrangements were above 56.7%, and segregating when the standard deviation between donors exceeded 5%. To diagnose cytomegalovirus status from the catalog of TCR beta chain sequences, a statistical classification framework was built. In a later analysis, V and J genes were assigned by comparing TCR nucleotide sequences against IMGT/GENE-DB human TR gene sequences. Using the TCRdist pipeline, a later analysis assigned CDR3 sequences along with most-parsimonious VDJ recombination scenarios. In a later analysis, each TCR beta chain was defined by its CDR3 amino acid sequence together with its V-gene family, and reads lacking a unique V-gene family were excluded. To address suspected cross-contamination and a sequencing artifact, a later analysis removed 592 highly shared, low-generation-probability nucleotide sequences. In a later analysis, a clonal expansion index was calculated for each public chain from normalized within-repertoire ranks of inferred template counts. Generation probabilities in a later analysis came from a VDJ recombination model fitted to out-of-frame rearrangements, and those results were checked against IGoR. Hypergeometric tests were used in a later analysis to score TCR-TCR, TCR-HLA and TCR-CMV co-occurrence, with a repertoire-size bias correction applied to the TCR pairs. To estimate false discovery rates, a later analysis permuted the HLA or CMV assignments 20 times. In a later analysis, co-occurring TCRs were grouped using DBSCAN, and TCRdist sequence similarity was added for clustering within HLA-allele-positive subsets. Repertoires with fewer than 30,000 or more than 120,000 public chains, plus five repertoires with anomalous nucleotide sharing, were excluded from co-occurrence clustering. Held by TCRdb, this immuneACCESS table contains in-frame sequences only and omits some clones. Under half of the omission traces to an unresolved V gene where checked; the cause of the rest is unknown. The D gene and trimming were derived from the DNA, and the V and J assignments and clone size from that table. This sample has 120,000 or so clones in its table, and roughly 86% of those were observed once. Of the sample, about 1.8% falls within the top ten clones.

The cohort comprised approximately 700 healthy bone marrow donors. Cohort members were all nominally healthy when sampled, although unrecorded immune exposures were likely present. The donor was CMV seronegative and belonged to the group of 350 to 400 seronegative cohort members. A peripheral blood sample was collected from each donor, and TCR beta sequencing was performed on peripheral blood mononuclear cells. Genomic DNA was extracted from the blood cell samples with the Qiagen DNeasy Blood Extraction Kit. Based on the germline V gene, the CDR1 and CDR2 sequences are SGHRS and YFSETQ. There are 13 amino acids in the CDR3, from cysteine to phenylalanine inclusive. Solely the CDR3 DNA is kept, with 39 bases framed from the first base. Cut back by 3 bases and 4 bases, the V and J ends lie 10 bases apart. The sample belongs to a study of cytomegalovirus exposure and HLA in healthy donors (dated by TCRdb to the late 2010s). About the full investigation: An earlier analysis of approximately 640 of the donors reported 250 to 300 Gb of sequence data and 117 million unique TCR beta sequences from 150 million to 200 million T cells. An early release that covered around 590 HLA-typed donors contained about 300 gigabases of sequencing data and around 80 million unique TCR sequences. The genetic ancestry cluster associated with self-reported Caucasian donors included 70% to 85% of the 398 genotyped donors. The study aimed to test whether cataloging public T cell receptors could reveal signatures of past pathogen exposure. Using immunosequencing, the study profiled T cell repertoires from some 670 subjects and related those repertoires to cytomegalovirus serostatus. A separate validation cohort of 100 to 150 different subjects was used in addition to the 666-subject first cohort. The study combined high-throughput TCR immunosequencing, statistical association of individual TCRs with disease status, and machine learning to predict cytomegalovirus infection status. A later analysis re-analyzed previously published TCR beta repertoires from roughly 600 donors and added high-resolution HLA genotyping to study TCR occurrence patterns. The later analysis used no new phenotypic data to find candidate immune exposures, relying instead on TCR beta sequences and their occurrence across donors. An earlier analysis of 587 of the donors used high-throughput TCR beta sequencing to judge whether each TCR beta V gene segment behaved as functional or pseudogenic. Donor age, sex, ethnicity and CMV serostatus were compiled alongside the repertoire data. A later genetic analysis used genome-wide SNP genotypes for about 60% of the roughly 670 donors, treating that subset as a discovery cohort. All discovery cohort repertoires had been generated on a single sequencing platform. HLA typing included class I and class II loci at four-digit resolution. The number of donors typed differed by locus, with about 629-640 for A, B, C, DRB1 and DQB1, roughly 550 for DQA1, nearly 610 for DPA1, and 400 to 490 for DPB1. A handful of DR-DQ haplotypes were treated as single units for association and clustering because of strong linkage in the cohort. Among roughly 370 genotyped donors of the cohort, an average of approximately 240,000 unique TCR beta nucleotide sequences were sequenced per donor, roughly 20% of them non-productive. What the authors observed across the whole study: Presence/absence analyses assumed roughly uniform sequencing depth across donors, an assumption that may not hold. The earlier analysis of about 600 of the donors excluded over 15 rarely observed V segments, including chromosome 9 orphons, because counts were too low. A later analysis found that HLA-associated TCR beta chains were more clonally expanded and had lower generation probabilities than equally common non-associated chains. In vitro tests confirmed that a few of the cytomegalovirus-associated TCR beta chains recognize cytomegalovirus antigens. A later analysis reported that several top co-occurrence clusters appeared linked to parvovirus B19, influenza, CMV and Epstein-Barr virus. This cohort had only TCR beta chains sequenced, and the lack of alpha or paired-chain data limited which features could be detected. Linkage disequilibrium might explain the correlated functional status among segregating V segments, but an unknown experimental factor could not be excluded. A later analysis associated 15,000 to 20,000 TCR beta sequences with specific HLA alleles at a false discovery rate of 0.05. A further reported finding was that TCR beta sequences accurately predicted the HLA-A and HLA-B alleles for most subjects in the first cohort. Immune exposure information for the cohort was limited to CMV serostatus. While some public TCRs were present in many individuals, most TCR sequences turned up only very rarely across donors. In both the original and validation cohorts, the classifier was reported to diagnose cytomegalovirus status with high specificity and sensitivity. Because HLA typing was unavailable for some donors at each locus, only the typed subset was used in association tests. An earlier analysis of approximately 530 of the donors showed that most TCR beta V segments appeared in productive rearrangements either about 87% or about 30% of the time, which broadly matched IMGT annotations. A later genetic analysis associated a missense DCLRE1C variant with V-gene and J-gene trimming of TCR beta chains, and an independent cohort replicated the association. It was suggested by the authors that the approach could potentially be generalized to other disease states and immunological phenotypes. When HLA alleles, especially DR and DQ, strongly co-occurred, TCR associations were difficult to assign to individual alleles. The study listed 164 TCR beta chains as associated with cytomegalovirus. Some IMGT-functional V segments, including TRBV6-2 and TRBV6-3, could not be told apart with the 87-base-pair reads, so those segments were excluded. A cluster of highly shared sequence variants was judged likely to represent a technical artifact of the sequencing pipeline. In a later genetic analysis, fewer N-insertions in productive TCRs were reported among donors in an Asian-associated ancestry cluster than the 666-donor mean. According to a later analysis, most CMV-associated TCR beta chains appeared to be HLA-restricted, and the HLA associations seemed to be driven largely by CMV exposure. In a later analysis, TCR association rates were found to vary across HLA loci, with the most associated TCRs seen for DRB1 alleles and the fewest for HLA-C alleles.

The clonotype comes from a man in his late teens or twenties in good health and CMV-seronegative. The V and J segments used are TRBV5-1 and TRBJ1-1; the D segment cannot be called with confidence. The sequenced material came from PBMCs. CDR3 region: CASSSRGPTEAFF. The DNA sequence follows: TGCGCCAGCAGCTCTAGAGGGCCCACTGAAGCTTTCTTT.